This T cell receptor (beta chain) was sequenced for a study of B cell selection in AIRE deficiency. General study findings and limits: Only roughly 9% of approximately 3,700 shared Treg sequences were patient-specific; 30% to 40% healthy-specific. Shared Treg sequences were biased toward short CDR3s with few non-templated nucleotide insertions. Patient Tconv cells held about 28% of Treg sequences shared by healthy donors.

The V gene's germline CDR1 is SEHNR and CDR2 FQNEAQ (reference sequence). Unmatched junction bases numbered 3, after V lost 5 bases and J lost 4 bases. This CDR3 contains 14 residues. To note about this clone: Its antigen is unidentified.

Original processing notes: Patients' conventional T cells yielded about 100,000 distinct TCRbeta sequences; donors' 130,000 to 150,000. Produced via immunoSEQ multiplex PCR; TCRdb's table is partial and in-frame only. The D gene and trimming were derived from the DNA, and the V and J assignments and clone size from that table. In the table there are fewer than 25,000 clones, approximately 96% of which are singletons. Conventional CD4 T cells were sorted as CD4+CD127+ cells. The sequence derives from a human donor in good health. Sequencing was done on a sample of CD4+CD127+ conventional T cells sorted from PBMCs. V usage is TRBV7-9 and J usage is TRBJ2-5; 11 bases match TRBD1. CDR3 nucleotide sequence: TGTGCCAGCAGCGAGGACAGGGGGCGAGAGACCCAGTACTTC. Translation gives CASSEDRGRETQYF.